This T cell receptor (beta chain) stems from a study of blood T cell repertoires in COVID-19. Study-level background: Donors in the United States, Italy and Spain gave samples during acute or convalescent COVID-19. Sources were T cells, B-cell-depleted T cells, or PBMCs; the material itself was cDNA or gDNA.

Followed over time, Seattle patients had been enrolled while infection was active. Original data processing: Reference gene primers were amplified, and this amplification served to estimate nucleated cell counts. Generated by immunoSEQ multiplex PCR, the TCRdb table keeps only in-frame clones and is missing some. That table supplies the V and J calls and clone size; D and trimming were determined from the DNA. Of around 260,000 clones detected, approximately 90% appear once; the ten largest clones hold over 2%. The sequence was obtained from a woman younger than 45 with COVID-19, enrolled during active disease. The sequencing input was peripheral blood.

CDR3 in DNA: TGCGCCAGCAGCCAACAGGGGGCAGGCGGGGAGCTGTTTTTT. Encoded protein: CASSQQGAGGELFF. The chain combines TRBV5-1 with TRBJ2-2; 9 nucleotides match TRBD1. The length of the CDR3 is 14 residues. V lost 4 bases, J lost 7 bases, and 5 bases stayed unmatched. Germline lookup yields CDR1 SGHRS and CDR2 YFSETQ.